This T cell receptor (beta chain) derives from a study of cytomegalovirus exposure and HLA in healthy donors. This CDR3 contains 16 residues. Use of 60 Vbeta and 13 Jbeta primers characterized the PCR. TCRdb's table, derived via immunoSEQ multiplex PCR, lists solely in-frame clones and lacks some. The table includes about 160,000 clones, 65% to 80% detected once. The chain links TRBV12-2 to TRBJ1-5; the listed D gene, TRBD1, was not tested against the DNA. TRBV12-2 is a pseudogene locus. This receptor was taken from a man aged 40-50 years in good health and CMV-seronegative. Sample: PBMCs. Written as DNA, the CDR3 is TGTGCAAGTCGCTTAGCTCCAGGCTCCGATAATCAGCCCCAGCATTTT. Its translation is CASRLAPGSDNQPQHF.